The rows below give T cell receptor beta chains drawn from one sample of a study of T-cell reconstitution after alpha-beta-depleted transplantation in children. TCRdb itself ran the PCR reads through MiXCR, one entry per CDR3 protein. Here the sample spans 250,000 to 350,000 distinct CDR3 sequences, 9.9% being singletons. Specimen: PBMCs from the stem cell graft donor, collected from the stem cell graft. The source of these receptors is a human donor who donated a stem cell graft to a child with SCID. CDR3s include the opening cysteine and the closing phenylalanine or tryptophan. The D gene is left open where the match is weak. Size is stated for part of the rows, as once, few or many counts, or as a class when the clone is expanded.

J gene: TRBJ2-3
V gene: TRBV9
D gene: NA
clone size: few
CDR3 protein: CASSLIPVGDTQYF
CDR3 DNA: TGTGCCAGCAGCCTCATTCCGGTGGGAGATACGCAGTATTTT

J gene: TRBJ2-2
V gene: TRBV4-1
D gene: NA
clone size: few
CDR3 protein: CASSRPGELFF
CDR3 DNA: TGCGCCAGCAGCCGTCCCGGGGAGCTGTTTTTT

J gene: TRBJ2-1
V gene: TRBV12-3/TRBV12-4
D gene: TRBD2
clone size: NA
CDR3 protein: CASSSPGTREGNEQFF
CDR3 DNA: TGTGCCAGCAGTTCACCCGGGACTAGAGAGGGCAATGAGCAGTTCTTC

J gene: TRBJ2-1
V gene: TRBV12-3/TRBV12-4
D gene: TRBD2
clone size: few
CDR3 protein: CASSPSGGAVGEQFF
CDR3 DNA: TGTGCCAGCAGTCCTAGCGGGGGGGCGGTGGGTGAGCAGTTCTTC

J gene: TRBJ2-1
V gene: TRBV12-3/TRBV12-4
D gene: NA
clone size: NA
CDR3 protein: CASSLWTDPKNEQFF
CDR3 DNA: TGTGCCAGCAGCCTATGGACAGACCCTAAGAATGAGCAGTTCTTC

J gene: TRBJ2-5
V gene: TRBV9
D gene: NA
clone size: few
CDR3 protein: CASSVSSQETQYF
CDR3 DNA: TGTGCCAGCAGCGTATCGTCCCAAGAGACCCAGTACTTC

J gene: TRBJ1-6
V gene: TRBV12-3/TRBV12-4
D gene: TRBD1
clone size: few
CDR3 protein: CASSLDRDYNSPLHF
CDR3 DNA: TGTGCCAGCAGTTTGGACAGGGATTATAATTCACCCCTCCACTTT

J gene: TRBJ1-3
V gene: TRBV20-1
D gene: NA
clone size: NA
CDR3 protein: CSATDYTETGNTIYF
CDR3 DNA: TGCAGTGCTACAGACTATACAGAAACTGGAAACACCATATATTTT

J gene: TRBJ2-7
V gene: TRBV25-1
D gene: NA
clone size: few
CDR3 protein: CASRRGVGDEQYF
CDR3 DNA: TGTGCCAGCAGGAGGGGGGTAGGGGACGAGCAGTACTTC

J gene: TRBJ2-5
V gene: TRBV12-3/TRBV12-4
D gene: NA
clone size: few
CDR3 protein: CASSLGDGETQYF
CDR3 DNA: TGTGCCAGCAGTTTGGGGGATGGCGAGACCCAGTACTTC

J gene: TRBJ1-1
V gene: TRBV11-1
D gene: NA
clone size: NA
CDR3 protein: CASSLESAMNTEAFF
CDR3 DNA: TGTGCCAGCAGCTTAGAATCGGCTATGAACACTGAAGCTTTCTTT

J gene: TRBJ1-2
V gene: TRBV12-3/TRBV12-4
D gene: NA
clone size: NA
CDR3 protein: CASTGFSNYGYTF
CDR3 DNA: TGTGCCAGCACCGGATTCTCTAACTATGGCTACACCTTC

J gene: TRBJ1-1
V gene: TRBV10-3
D gene: NA
clone size: NA
CDR3 protein: CAIKSPVDEAFF
CDR3 DNA: TGTGCCATCAAATCCCCCGTAGACGAAGCTTTCTTT

J gene: TRBJ2-2
V gene: TRBV5-1
D gene: NA
clone size: few
CDR3 protein: CASSFRQNTGELFF
CDR3 DNA: TGCGCCAGCAGCTTCCGACAGAACACCGGGGAGCTGTTTTTT

J gene: TRBJ2-1
V gene: TRBV24-1
D gene: TRBD2
clone size: NA
CDR3 protein: CATSGGTSGSSYNEQFF
CDR3 DNA: TGTGCCACCAGCGGGGGGACTAGCGGAAGCTCCTACAATGAGCAGTTCTTC

J gene: TRBJ1-2
V gene: TRBV3-1
D gene: TRBD1
clone size: NA
CDR3 protein: CASSRVTGQLIYGYTF
CDR3 DNA: TGTGCCAGCAGCCGAGTGACGGGACAGCTGATCTATGGCTACACCTTC

J gene: TRBJ2-4
V gene: TRBV7-9
D gene: NA
clone size: few
CDR3 protein: CASSLGSGLDIQYF
CDR3 DNA: TGTGCCAGCAGCTTAGGTTCAGGGTTGGACATTCAGTACTTC

J gene: TRBJ2-5
V gene: TRBV3-1
D gene: TRBD1
clone size: NA
CDR3 protein: CASSQMGDRDQETQYF
CDR3 DNA: TGTGCCAGCAGCCAGATGGGGGACAGGGACCAAGAGACCCAGTACTTC

J gene: TRBJ2-1
V gene: TRBV5-1
D gene: TRBD2
clone size: few
CDR3 protein: CASSLGSGGAGVNNEQFF
CDR3 DNA: TGCGCCAGCAGCTTGGGAAGCGGGGGGGCCGGTGTGAACAATGAGCAGTTCTTC

J gene: TRBJ2-4
V gene: TRBV12-3/TRBV12-4
D gene: TRBD1
clone size: NA
CDR3 protein: CASCFPGTGAVDKNIQYF
CDR3 DNA: TGTGCCAGCTGTTTTCCCGGGACAGGGGCTGTAGACAAAAACATTCAGTACTTC

J gene: TRBJ1-1
V gene: TRBV4-2
D gene: NA
clone size: few
CDR3 protein: CASSQDRLVRGEAFF
CDR3 DNA: TGTGCCAGCAGCCAAGATCGTCTGGTAAGGGGGGAGGCTTTCTTT

J gene: TRBJ2-3
V gene: TRBV9
D gene: TRBD1
clone size: few
CDR3 protein: CASSADNRGRWDTQYF
CDR3 DNA: TGTGCCAGCAGCGCCGATAACAGGGGGCGTTGGGATACGCAGTATTTT